This T cell receptor beta chain was recorded in a study of pediatric ulcerative colitis. Study-level findings and limits: Repertoires came from total lymphocyte DNA, so rare subsets like regulatory T cells may be missed. Clonal expansions reduced rectal repertoire diversity in acute severe colitis. Substantially fewer templates came from two patients' blood samples.

Sequencing depth was up to 500,000 reads per sample. Assay: immunoSEQ multiplex PCR; the TCRdb copy retains only in-frame clones and omits some. The table lists over 35,000 clones, 83% of them singletons. CDR3 length equals 14 residues. Germline loops: CDR1 MNHEY, CDR2 SVGAGI. The J segment lost 7 bases and the V segment lost 6 bases, leaving 6 bases of the junction unmatched. Of note for this clone: Its antigen is as yet unknown.

The TCR comes from a girl aged 5-17 years with moderate ulcerative colitis. Sequencing input: blood. The V gene is TRBV6-5, the J gene TRBJ2-1; 10 nucleotides line up with TRBD2. This CDR3 is CASRPAGGANEQFF. The CDR3 DNA follows: TGTGCCAGCAGGCCAGCGGGGGGGGCGAATGAGCAGTTCTTC.